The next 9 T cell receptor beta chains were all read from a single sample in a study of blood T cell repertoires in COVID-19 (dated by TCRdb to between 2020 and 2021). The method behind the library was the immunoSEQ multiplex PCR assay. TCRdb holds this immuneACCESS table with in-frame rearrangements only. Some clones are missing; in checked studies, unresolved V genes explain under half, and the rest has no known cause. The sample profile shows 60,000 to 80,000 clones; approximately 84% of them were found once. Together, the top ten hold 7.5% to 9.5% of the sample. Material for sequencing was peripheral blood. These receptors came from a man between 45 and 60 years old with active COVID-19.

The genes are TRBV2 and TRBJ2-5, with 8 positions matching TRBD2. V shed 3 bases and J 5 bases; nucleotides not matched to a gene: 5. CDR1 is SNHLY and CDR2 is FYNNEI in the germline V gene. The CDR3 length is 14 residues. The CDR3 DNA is TGTGCCAGCAGTGATGGTAGCGGGATCGAGACCCAGTACTTC. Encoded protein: CASSDGSGIETQYF.

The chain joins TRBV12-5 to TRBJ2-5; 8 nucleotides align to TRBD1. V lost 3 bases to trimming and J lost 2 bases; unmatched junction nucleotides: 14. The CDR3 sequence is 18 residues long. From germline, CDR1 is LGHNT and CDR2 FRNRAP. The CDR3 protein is CASGFGLVRGRGQETQYF. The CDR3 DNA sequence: TGTGCTAGTGGTTTTGGTCTCGTCAGGGGGCGAGGGCAAGAGACCCAGTACTTC.

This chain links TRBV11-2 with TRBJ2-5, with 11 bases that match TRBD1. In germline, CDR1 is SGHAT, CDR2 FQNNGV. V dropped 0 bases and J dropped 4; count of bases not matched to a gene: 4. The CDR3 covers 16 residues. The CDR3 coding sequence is TGTGCCAGCAGCTTAGAATTGGGACAGGGGGGAGAGACCCAGTACTTC. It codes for CASSLELGQGGETQYF. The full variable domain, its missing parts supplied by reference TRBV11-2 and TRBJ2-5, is EAGVAQSPRYKIIEKRQSVAFWCNPISGHATLYWYQQILGQGPKLLIQFQNNGVVDDSQLPKDRFSAERLKGVDSTLKIQPAKLEDSAVYLCASSLELGQGGETQYFGPGTRLLVL.

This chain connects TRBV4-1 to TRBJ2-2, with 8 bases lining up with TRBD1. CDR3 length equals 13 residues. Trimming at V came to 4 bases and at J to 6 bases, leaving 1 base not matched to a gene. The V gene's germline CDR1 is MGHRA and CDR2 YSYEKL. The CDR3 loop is CASSRTGSGELFF. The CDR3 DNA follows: TGCGCCAGCAGCCGGACAGGGTCCGGGGAGCTGTTTTTT.

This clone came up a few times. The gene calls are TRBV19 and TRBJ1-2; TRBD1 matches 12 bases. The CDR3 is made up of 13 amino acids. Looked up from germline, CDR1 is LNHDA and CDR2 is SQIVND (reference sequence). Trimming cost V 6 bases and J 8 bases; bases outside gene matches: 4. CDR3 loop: CASRGQGAGGYTF. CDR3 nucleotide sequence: TGTGCCAGTAGGGGACAGGGGGCTGGCGGCTACACCTTC.

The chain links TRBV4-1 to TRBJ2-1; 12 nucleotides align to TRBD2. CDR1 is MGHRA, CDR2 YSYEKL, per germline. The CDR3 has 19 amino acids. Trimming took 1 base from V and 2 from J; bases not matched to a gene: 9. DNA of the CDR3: TGCGCCAGCAGCCAAGTACCCCTTGCTAGCGGGGGGGCCTACAATGAGCAGTTCTTC. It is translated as CASSQVPLASGGAYNEQFF.

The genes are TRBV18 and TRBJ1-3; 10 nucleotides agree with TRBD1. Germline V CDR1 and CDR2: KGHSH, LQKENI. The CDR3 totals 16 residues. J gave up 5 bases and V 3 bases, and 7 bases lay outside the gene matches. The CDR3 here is CASSPRDRGLRNTIYF. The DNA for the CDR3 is TGTGCCAGCTCACCCCGGGACAGGGGTTTGAGAAACACCATATATTTT.

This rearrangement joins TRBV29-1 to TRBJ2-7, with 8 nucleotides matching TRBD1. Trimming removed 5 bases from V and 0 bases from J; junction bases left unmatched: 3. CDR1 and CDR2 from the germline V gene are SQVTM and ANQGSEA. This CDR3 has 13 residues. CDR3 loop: CSVNRGASYEQYF. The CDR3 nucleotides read TGCAGCGTTAACAGGGGGGCCTCCTACGAGCAGTACTTC.

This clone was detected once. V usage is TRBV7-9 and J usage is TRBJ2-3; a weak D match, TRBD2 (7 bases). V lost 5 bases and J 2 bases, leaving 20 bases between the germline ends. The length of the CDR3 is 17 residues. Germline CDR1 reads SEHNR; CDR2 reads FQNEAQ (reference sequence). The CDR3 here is CASSPRGGSQITDTQYF. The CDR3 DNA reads TGTGCCAGCAGCCCCAGGGGCGGGAGTCAAATCACAGATACGCAGTATTTT.